Described below is a single T cell receptor beta chain sequence and its context. Ten or more counts support this clonotype. Its antigen is still unknown. No base-level quality is on record; no much larger clone is a single base apart. V is clipped by 2 bases and J by 4 bases, and the sequence between their germline boundaries is 18 bases long. The CDR3 contains 17 residues, cysteine and phenylalanine counted. Only the CDR3 part of the read is kept: 51 bases, read in frame from the first base. This specimen belongs to a study of T cells in Graves' hyperthyroidism and ophthalmopathy (dated by TCRdb to between 2018 and 2021). Background on the whole study: Peripheral blood was collected at initial diagnosis, before any treatment. After blood sampling, hyperthyroidism patients were treated with methimazole at a starting dose of 30 mg daily, and ophthalmopathy patients were treated with high-dose intravenous methylprednisolone. Prospective prediction of ophthalmopathy was tested in an independent validation cohort of fewer than 20 hyperthyroidism patients and 17 patients who later progressed to ophthalmopathy. The 85 to 100 discovery patients were divided at random into training and test sets in a 7:3 ratio. Thyroid tissue and blood T-cell repertoires from more than 5 Graves' hyperthyroidism patients were also compared in the study. The paper describes TCR Vbeta CDR3 sequencing of 120 to 150 peripheral blood samples, made up of under 50 ophthalmopathy patients, 70 to 80 hyperthyroidism patients and some 17 progressor patients. TCR V-J signatures able to tell the groups apart were searched for in a discovery cohort of more than 90 patients, of whom more than 40 had Graves' ophthalmopathy and roughly 58 had stable Graves' hyperthyroidism. Paper-wide results and their limitations: Sample size was not statistically predetermined, and investigators were not blinded to group allocation. In validation, the model predicted progression to ophthalmopathy with about 71% sensitivity and roughly 72% specificity, a median of about six months before onset. A 13 V-J signature model separated ophthalmopathy from stable hyperthyroidism, with just over 85% sensitivity and just under 84% specificity in cross-validation and 80%/75% in testing. Most expanded thyroid clonotypes (frequency above 0.001) were also found in blood, which suggests that blood repertoires may mirror thyroid immune responses.

Stable Graves' hyperthyroidism was defined as no progression to ophthalmopathy during 18 months of follow-up. Hyperthyroidism patients were newly diagnosed, had a disease duration of under 2 months, and were aged 18 to 65 years. Exclusion was applied to patients with uncontrolled infections, other autoimmune diseases, pregnancy or lactation. Diagnoses were based on clinical symptoms, serum thyroxine and TRAb, thyroid ultrasound and orbital computed tomography. Ficoll-Paque density gradient centrifugation was used to isolate PBMCs from around 9.1 ml of fresh peripheral blood. Trizol reagent was used to extract total RNA, and RNA quality was then checked on an Agilent 2100 Bioanalyzer. TCR beta CDR3 regions were amplified from RNA transcripts. The TCR CDR3 was subjected to a first round of RT-PCR using the HTBI primer set and the Qiagen OneStep RT-PCR kit. The libraries were constructed in a second round of multiplex PCR and then size-selected and purified. Libraries were sequenced paired-end with 100 bp reads on an Illumina HiSeq2000. The study's own analysis went as follows. Raw data were processed with SOAPnuke, discarding reads with adapters, uncalled bases, mean Phred below 15, or no exact constant-primer or identifier match. High-quality paired reads were merged with COPE v1.2.5, and unique nucleotide sequences were defined as clonotypes. Clonotypes were aligned to IMGT TRBV, TRBD and TRBJ reference segments using MiTCR v1.1. Only V-J combinations with frequency above 0.0001, covering about 99% of repertoires, were analysed. A TCS score was defined as the ratio between F50 (clonal expansion) and ExV (chaos), using BLOSUM62-based TCRdist between CDR3 peptides within each V-J. Welch's t-statistics and random forest reduced around 550 V-J features to roughly 13, which were used in a naive Bayes classifier (R e1071). TCRdb reran the public reads through fastp at Q25 and MiXCR, keeping productive beta chains. For every CDR3 protein sequence, its rows merge into one entry that carries the most common genes and DNA. V and J calls and clone size were set by TCRdb, not the authors. The table for this sample lists about 210,000 distinct CDR3 sequences; 17% of them were counted only once. Around 50% of the sample rests with the top ten.

The sequence derives from a man in his fifties or sixties with Graves' hyperthyroidism. The material sequenced was blood. The sequence is built from TRBV12-3 or TRBV12-4 and TRBJ2-1; the D region may be TRBD1 or TRBD2, each matching 5 bases equally. CDR3 protein: CASSLLAGTGPYNEQFF. The bases are TGTGCCAGCAGTTTACTTGCCGGGACGGGGCCGTACAATGAGCAGTTCTTC.